Sequencing of this T cell receptor beta chain was carried out in a study of beta chain features in type 1 diabetes. Study outcomes and limitations: The study found fewer insertions and more deletions at VDJ junctions in type 1 diabetes patients. A moderate, significant TCRB CDR3 shortening appeared in type 1 diabetes across four CD4+ subsets.

Blood was collected once per donor into heparin, averaging about 116 mL. A few counts support this clone. The antigen remains unidentified. As every portion of the isolated RNA was reverse transcribed, the sequencing read expressed TCRB transcripts. Sequencing was performed with immunoSEQ multiplex PCR; in TCRdb, only in-frame clones are kept and a portion is missing. The sample lists about 140,000 clones; about 13% were seen once. This CDR3 has 16 amino acids. Germline lookup yields CDR1 SGHTA and CDR2 FQGNSA. The V segment lost 3 bases and the J segment 6 bases; nucleotides outside the gene matches: 6.

This TCR came from a man between 18 and 35 years old with type 1 diabetes. This rearrangement joins TRBV7-2 to TRBJ2-5; 14 bases match TRBD2. What was sequenced was central memory CD4+ T cells from blood. The DNA for the CDR3 is TGTGCCAGCAGCTTGACTAGCGGGGGGGCCGTGAAGACCCAGTACTTC. Protein sequence: CASSLTSGGAVKTQYF.